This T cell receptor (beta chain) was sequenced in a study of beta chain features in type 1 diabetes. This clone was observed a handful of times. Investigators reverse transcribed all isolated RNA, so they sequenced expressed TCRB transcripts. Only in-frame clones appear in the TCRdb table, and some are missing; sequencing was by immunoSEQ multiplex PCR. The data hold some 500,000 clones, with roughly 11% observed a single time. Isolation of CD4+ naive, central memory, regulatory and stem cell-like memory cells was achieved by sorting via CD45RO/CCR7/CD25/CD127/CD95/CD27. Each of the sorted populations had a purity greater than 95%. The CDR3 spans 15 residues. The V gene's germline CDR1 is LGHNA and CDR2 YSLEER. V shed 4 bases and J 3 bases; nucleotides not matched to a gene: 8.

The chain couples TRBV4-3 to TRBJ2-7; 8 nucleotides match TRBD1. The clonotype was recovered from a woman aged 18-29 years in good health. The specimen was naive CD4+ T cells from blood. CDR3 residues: CASSPGQGTDYEQYF. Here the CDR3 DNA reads TGCGCCAGCAGCCCCGGACAGGGTACGGACTACGAGCAGTACTTC.